This T cell receptor (beta chain) was observed in a study of blood T cell repertoires in COVID-19. Turning to the study itself: COVID-19 samples from acute and convalescent phases originated in the United States, Italy and Spain. In each case, the material was cDNA or gDNA derived from T cells, B-cell-depleted T cells, or PBMCs.

V was cut by 8 bases and J by 6 bases, with 14 bases left in between. Germline V gives CDR1 SEHNR, CDR2 FQNEAQ (reference sequence). The CDR3 sequence is 12 residues long. Study processing details: Reference gene primer amplification gave nucleated cell count estimates. Assay used: immunoSEQ multiplex PCR; TCRdb lists only in-frame clones, some missing. V and J calls and clone size are given by that table; D and trimming were obtained from the DNA. The data contain 170,000 or so clones, roughly nine tenths of them singletons. The chain has TRBV7-9 and TRBJ2-7, with a weak D call TRBD1 (6 bases). The sequence derives from a man aged 50-60 years with acute or convalescent COVID-19. Sequenced input: peripheral blood. CDR3 DNA: TGTGCCAGCCTGGCCACAGGGCTCGAGCAGTACTTC. Protein product: CASLATGLEQYF. Using reference TRBV7-9 and TRBJ2-7 for the parts outside the CDR3, the full variable domain is DTGVSQNPRHKITKRGQNVTFRCDPISEHNRLYWYRQTLGQGPEFLTYFQNEAQLEKSRLLSDRFSAERPKGSFSTLEIQRTEQGDSAMYLCASLATGLEQYFGPGTRLTVT.